The sequence of this T cell receptor (beta chain) was determined in a study of blood T cell repertoires in COVID-19. Profiled with immunoSEQ multiplex PCR; TCRdb holds only in-frame clones, not every one. The sample records approximately 60,000 clones, about four fifths being singletons. The CDR3 totals 17 residues. V gave up 0 bases and J gave up 0 bases, with 14 bases separating them. CDR1 and CDR2 (germline): SGHRS, YFSETQ. This chain links TRBV5-1 with TRBJ2-3; no definite D call. Sequences were obtained from peripheral blood. The TCR was taken from a woman aged 80 or older with acute or convalescent COVID-19. The DNA for the CDR3 is TGCGCCAGCAGCTTGGCGGCAGCGCAACCAAGCACAGATACGCAGTATTTT. Residues: CASSLAAAQPSTDTQYF.